The 5 T cell receptor beta chains below all came from one sample that was sequenced in a study of blood T cells in healthy people across ages. Together with a sample-barcoded 5' primer, a J-beta primer mix was included in a second PCR lasting about 7 to 12 cycles. TCRdb passed the 5' RACE reads through MiXCR, listing each CDR3 protein once. The sample holds approximately 810,000 distinct CDR3 sequences; less than 35% are singletons and the top ten take 17%. The sample consisted of blood. The source of these receptors is a woman older than 75 in good health.

This chain links TRBV7-8 with TRBJ2-5; possibly TRBD1 for D (5 bases). The V end lost 1 base, the J end lost 4 bases, and 13 bases lay between the germline ends. The CDR3 consists of 15 residues. The V gene's germline CDR1 is SGHVS and CDR2 FQNEAQ. DNA of the CDR3: TGTGCCAGCAGCTTAGGTGGGTCGCAGGGAGAGACCCAGTACTTC. Protein: CASSLGGSQGETQYF.

This clonotype was observed a handful of times. The V call is TRBV15, the J call TRBJ1-4; D is unclear. V lost 8 bases, J lost 1 base, and 14 bases lay in between. There are 15 residues in the CDR3. Per the germline V gene, CDR1 is LNHNV and CDR2 is YYDKDF (reference sequence). CDR3 protein: CATAPRWGTNEKLFF. CDR3 coding DNA: TGTGCCACCGCCCCGAGATGGGGAACTAATGAAAAACTGTTTTTT.

This clonotype has ten or more counts. A clone one base away is much larger, so this may be a read error. V and J are TRBV10-2 and TRBJ1-1, with D hard to call. Per the germline V gene, CDR1 is WSHSY and CDR2 is SAAADI. The CDR3 covers 14 residues. Trimming cost V 6 bases and J 0 bases, with 11 bases left between them. The CDR3 nucleotides read TGCGCCAGCAGGGCGGATGGAATGAACACTGAAGCTTTCTTT. It translates to CASRADGMNTEAFF.

This clonotype was found once. A read error is possible here, since a much larger clone lies one base away. The chain joins TRBV7-2 to TRBJ2-1; D is perhaps TRBD2 (6 bases). CDR3 length: 17 residues. CDR1 and CDR2 (germline): SGHTA, FQGNSA. This CDR3 reads CASSRDGRGYSYNGQFF. CDR3 bases: TGTGCCAGCAGTAGGGATGGGCGGGGTTACTCCTACAATGGGCAGTTCTTC.

This clonotype was counted between two and nine times. Germline and junction disagree at one end, which may indicate a read error. J is TRBJ2-3 and V is TRBV20-1, with 9 bases matching TRBD2. Germline CDR1 reads DFQATT; CDR2 reads SNEGSKA (reference sequence). This CDR3 region has 17 residues. The CDR3 loop reads CSAGSTPYSGGSDTLYF. The CDR3, as DNA: TGCAGTGCTGGTTCCACCCCCTATAGCGGGGGTTCAGATACGCTGTATTTT.